The sample holds a few counts of the clone carrying this TCR beta chain. Its target is not known. The sample is drawn from a study of T cells in Graves' hyperthyroidism and ophthalmopathy. Regarding the study as a whole: Researchers found most expanded thyroid clonotypes above 0.001 in blood as well.

RNA transcripts served as the template for amplifying TCR beta CDR3 regions. First-round RT-PCR of the TCR CDR3 relied on the HTBI primer set. TCRdb re-derived calls from the multiplex PCR reads in MiXCR, one entry per CDR3 protein. The sample contains around 700,000 distinct CDR3 sequences, roughly 20% of which appear only once. The CDR3 consists of 15 residues. Per germline, CDR1 LGHDT and CDR2 YNNKEL (reference sequence). Trimming removed 1 base from V and 1 base from J; junction bases left unmatched: 3. The V call is TRBV3-1, the J call TRBJ1-1; TRBD1 agrees at 7 bases. The receptor comes from a woman between 50 and 59 years old with Graves' hyperthyroidism that later progressed to Graves' ophthalmopathy. The sample taken for sequencing was blood. CDR3 nucleotide sequence: TGTGCCAGCAGCCAAGTAGGGGGCCCGAACACTGAAGCTTTCTTT. Translating it yields CASSQVGGPNTEAFF. The full variable domain, completed using reference TRBV3-1 and TRBJ1-1, is DTAVSQTPKYLVTQMGNDKSIKCEQNLGHDTMYWYKQDSKKFLKIMFSYNNKELIINETVPNRFSPKSPDKAHLNLHINSLELGDSAVYFCASSQVGGPNTEAFFGQGTRLTVV.